This T cell receptor (beta chain) was sequenced for a study of cytomegalovirus exposure and HLA in healthy donors. Use of 60 Vbeta and 13 Jbeta primers characterized the PCR. TCRdb's copy holds only in-frame clones and misses some; the assay was immunoSEQ multiplex PCR. Among about 170,000 clones listed, roughly 80% were seen once. Study findings and constraints: Only CMV serostatus was available as immune exposure information. For most subjects, TCR beta sequences were reported to predict HLA-A and HLA-B alleles with accuracy. Later analysis demonstrated an association between a missense DCLRE1C variant and TCR beta V- and J-gene trimming.

A word on this clone: What it binds is not known.

Germline values: CDR1 SEHNR, CDR2 FQNEAQ (reference sequence). The V end lost 1 base, the J end lost 3 bases, and 9 bases lay between the germline ends. The CDR3 contains 14 residues. V usage is TRBV7-9 and J usage is TRBJ2-5; D ambiguous. The TCR was taken from a woman younger than 30 in good health and CMV-seronegative. Sequencing used PBMCs. CDR3 sequence reads: CASSLGLRKETQYF. CDR3 bases: TGTGCCAGCAGCTTAGGTCTCAGGAAAGAGACCCAGTACTTC.